This T cell receptor beta chain appears in the sequencing data of a study of OX40 agonist ivuxolimab in advanced cancers. Sequenced by immunoSEQ multiplex PCR; TCRdb stores in-frame clones only, minus some. The data contain approximately 41,000 clones, roughly nine tenths of them seen just once; the ten biggest clones take up approximately 46%. This CDR3 comprises 14 residues. Germline values: CDR1 MNHEY, CDR2 SMNVEV (reference sequence). Unmatched junction bases numbered 8, after V lost 5 bases and J lost 8 bases. This sample comprised CD4+ or CD8+ T cells sorted from blood, obtained in a trial of the OX40 agonist ivuxolimab. The chain employs TRBV27 and TRBJ2-1, with 8 bases fitting TRBD1. The receptor comes from an adult with an advanced solid tumor such as melanoma, head and neck, liver or kidney cancer. The DNA for the CDR3 is TGTGCCAGCAGTCCCGGGACAGGCCAGCATGAGCAGTTCTTC. Residues: CASSPGTGQHEQFF.